This T cell receptor (beta chain) was identified in a study of read filtering for tumor transcriptome and immune sequencing. Across the study: TCR-mapped reads were about 3.5 to 11 million with IR-seq versus roughly 85 to 1,400 with RNA-seq.

This library used 300 to 500 ng RNA and molecular barcoded adaptors spanning alpha/delta and beta/gamma chains. One entry per CDR3 protein results from TCRdb running MiXCR on the reads. The sample lists more than 100,000 distinct CDR3 sequences, approximately 13% occurring once. Findings and limits, study-wide: Without single-read clonotypes, shared clonotype proportions correlated more between IR-seq and RNA-seq. Roughly 80% of IR-seq clonotypes had a single read, yet these held approximately 4% of reads.

Germline V lookup: CDR1 SGHRS, CDR2 YFSETQ. The CDR3 is made up of 14 amino acids. This clonotype has at least ten counts. The antigen is not known. One end of the junction fails to match germline, which may point to a read error. Input material: a population of CD138-negative cells sorted from bone marrow. This clonotype was sampled from a donor older than 35 with multiple myeloma. The J gene is TRBJ1-5, the V gene TRBV5-1; D call uncertain. The DNA for the CDR3 is TGTGCCAGCAGCCTGGACGGCAGCAATCAGCCCCAGCATTTT. Translated, it gives CASSLDGSNQPQHF.